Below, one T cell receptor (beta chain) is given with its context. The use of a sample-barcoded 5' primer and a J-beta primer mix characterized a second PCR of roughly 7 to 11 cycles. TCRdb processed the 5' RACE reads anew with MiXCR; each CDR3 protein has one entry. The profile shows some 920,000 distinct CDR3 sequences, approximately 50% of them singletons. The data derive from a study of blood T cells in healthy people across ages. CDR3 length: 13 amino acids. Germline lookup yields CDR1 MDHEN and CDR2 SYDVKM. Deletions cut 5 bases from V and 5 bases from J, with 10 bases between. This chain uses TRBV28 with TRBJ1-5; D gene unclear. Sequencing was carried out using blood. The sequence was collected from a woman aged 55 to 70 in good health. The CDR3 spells CASSLTGYQPQHF. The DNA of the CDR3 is TGTGCCAGCAGTCTAACCGGCTATCAGCCCCAGCATTTT.